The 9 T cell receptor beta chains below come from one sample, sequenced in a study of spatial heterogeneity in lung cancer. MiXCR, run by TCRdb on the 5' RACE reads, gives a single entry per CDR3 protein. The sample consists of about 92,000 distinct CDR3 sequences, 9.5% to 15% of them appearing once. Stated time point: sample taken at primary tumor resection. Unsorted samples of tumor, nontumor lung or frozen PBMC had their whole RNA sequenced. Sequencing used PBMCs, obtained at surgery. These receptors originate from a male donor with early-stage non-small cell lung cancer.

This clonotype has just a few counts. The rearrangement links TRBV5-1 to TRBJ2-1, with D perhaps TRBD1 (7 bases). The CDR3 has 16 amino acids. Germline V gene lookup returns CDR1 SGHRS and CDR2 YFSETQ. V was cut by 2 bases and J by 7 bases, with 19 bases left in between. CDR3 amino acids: CASSFLTTRDSNEQFF. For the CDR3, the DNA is TGCGCCAGCAGCTTTCTAACTACGCGGGACAGTAATGAGCAGTTCTTC.

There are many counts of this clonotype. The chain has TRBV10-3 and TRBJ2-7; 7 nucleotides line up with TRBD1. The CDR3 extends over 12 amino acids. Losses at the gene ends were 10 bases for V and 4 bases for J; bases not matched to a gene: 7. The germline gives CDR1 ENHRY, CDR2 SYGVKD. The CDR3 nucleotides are TGTGCCACAAGTGAACAGGGGTACGAGCAGTACTTC. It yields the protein CATSEQGYEQYF.

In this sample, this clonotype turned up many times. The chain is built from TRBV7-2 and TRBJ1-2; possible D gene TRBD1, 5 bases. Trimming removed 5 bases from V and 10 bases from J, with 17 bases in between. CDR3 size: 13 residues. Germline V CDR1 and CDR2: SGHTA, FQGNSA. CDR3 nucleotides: TGTGCCAGCAGCCGTAGAGCGCAGGGAGCCTACACCTTC. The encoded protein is CASSRRAQGAYTF.

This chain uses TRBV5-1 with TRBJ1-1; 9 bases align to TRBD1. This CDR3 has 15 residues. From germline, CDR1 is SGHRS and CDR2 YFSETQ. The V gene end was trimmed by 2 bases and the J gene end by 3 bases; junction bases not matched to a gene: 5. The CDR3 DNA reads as TGCGCCAGCAGCTTTCTTAGGACAGGGGACACTGAAGCTTTCTTT. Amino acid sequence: CASSFLRTGDTEAFF.

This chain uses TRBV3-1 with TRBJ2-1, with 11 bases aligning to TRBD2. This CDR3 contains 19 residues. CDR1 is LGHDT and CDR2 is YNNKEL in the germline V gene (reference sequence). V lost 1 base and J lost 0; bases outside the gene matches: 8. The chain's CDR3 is CASSQAASGGPSSYNEQFF. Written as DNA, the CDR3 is TGTGCCAGCAGCCAAGCAGCTAGCGGGGGGCCTAGCTCCTACAATGAGCAGTTCTTC.

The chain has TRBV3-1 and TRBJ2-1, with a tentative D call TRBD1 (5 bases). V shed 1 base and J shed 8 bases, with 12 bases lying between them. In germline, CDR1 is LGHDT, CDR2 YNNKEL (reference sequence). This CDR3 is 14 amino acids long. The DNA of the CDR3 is TGTGCCAGCAGCCAAGCGGTGGGGCCCCATGAGCAGTTCTTC. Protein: CASSQAVGPHEQFF.

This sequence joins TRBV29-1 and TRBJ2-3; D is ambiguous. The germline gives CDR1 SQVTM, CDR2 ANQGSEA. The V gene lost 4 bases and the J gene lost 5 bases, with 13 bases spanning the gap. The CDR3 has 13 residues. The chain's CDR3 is CSVGPNIQDTQYF. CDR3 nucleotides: TGCAGCGTTGGGCCCAACATACAAGATACGCAGTATTTT.

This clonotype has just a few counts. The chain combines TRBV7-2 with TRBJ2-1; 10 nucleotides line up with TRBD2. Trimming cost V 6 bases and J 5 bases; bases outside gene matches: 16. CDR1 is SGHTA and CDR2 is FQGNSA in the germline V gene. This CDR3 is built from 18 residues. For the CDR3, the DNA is TGTGCCAGCAGGAAACTCCCGATGGCTAGCGGGGGAGACAATGAGCAGTTCTTC. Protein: CASRKLPMASGGDNEQFF.

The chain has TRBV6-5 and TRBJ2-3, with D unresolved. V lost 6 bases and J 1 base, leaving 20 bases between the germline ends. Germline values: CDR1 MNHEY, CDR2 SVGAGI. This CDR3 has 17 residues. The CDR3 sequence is CASRPHLTGRGTDTQYF. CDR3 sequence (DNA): TGTGCCAGCAGACCACATTTGACGGGCCGGGGCACAGATACGCAGTATTTT.